The next 10 T cell receptor beta chains were all read from a single sample in a study of CD8+ T cells in alopecia areata. Treatment here: oral pan-JAK inhibitor, 5-10 mg twice daily. cDNA reverse transcribed from extracted RNA served as the sequencing template. Produced via immunoSEQ multiplex PCR; TCRdb's table is partial and in-frame only. The sample records about 100,000 clones, 80% to 85% being singletons. The sequencing here drew on CD8+ T cells sorted from blood, taken at week 24, from a patient treated with tofacitinib. These receptors came from a human donor with alopecia areata.

The rearrangement joins TRBV14 to TRBJ2-5; D is uncertain. The V gene lost 0 bases and the J gene lost 7 bases, with 15 bases spanning the gap. The CDR3 length is 15 residues. CDR1 and CDR2 (germline): SGHDN, FVKESK. CDR3 nucleotide sequence: TGTGCCAGCAGCCAAGAAACGGGCCGACTTTGGACCCAGTACTTC. Amino acids: CASSQETGRLWTQYF.

This clone appeared once. The rearrangement joins TRBV15 to TRBJ2-1, with D perhaps matching TRBD2 (6 bases). With 1 base removed from V and 5 bases from J, the gap between germline ends came to 12 bases. CDR3 length: 15 amino acids. Looked up from germline, CDR1 is LNHNV and CDR2 is YYDKDF (reference sequence). The DNA of the CDR3 is TGTGCCACCAGCAGAGCTGCGGGGCCCAACAATGAGCAGTTCTTC. It is translated as CATSRAAGPNNEQFF.

The CDR3 region has the DNA TGTGCCAGCAGCCCCGGACAGGGCTTTAATTCACCCCTCCACTTT. This gives the protein CASSPGQGFNSPLHF. The V and J genes are TRBV7-9 and TRBJ1-6, with 8 nucleotides matching TRBD1. CDR1 and CDR2 (germline): SEHNR, FQNEAQ (reference sequence). The CDR3 runs to 15 residues. V shed 5 bases and J 6 bases; nucleotides not matched to a gene: 6. The whole variable domain, remainder taken from reference TRBV7-9 and TRBJ1-6, is DTGVSQNPRHKITKRGQNVTFRCDPISEHNRLYWYRQTLGQGPEFLTYFQNEAQLEKSRLLSDRFSAERPKGSFSTLEIQRTEQGDSAMYLCASSPGQGFNSPLHFGNGTRLTVT.

This clone was recorded once. This chain connects TRBV5-4 to TRBJ2-1, with 9 bases matching TRBD2. Germline CDR1 SGHNT, CDR2 YYREEE (reference sequence). V lost 4 bases, J lost 7 bases, and 9 bases stayed unmatched. The CDR3 contains 15 residues. CDR3 sequence (DNA): TGTGCCAGCAGCACCAGCGGGGGGTACGGTAATGAGCAGTTCTTC. Protein: CASSTSGGYGNEQFF.

This clone was observed a single time. The genes are TRBV2 and TRBJ2-1, with TRBD1 matching 8 bases. Germline loops: CDR1 SNHLY, CDR2 FYNNEI. The CDR3 extends over 16 amino acids. The J segment lost 8 bases and the V segment lost 7 bases, leaving 16 bases of the junction unmatched. DNA for the CDR3: TGTGCCAGCACCTTCCCGGGACAGGAACGGGGCGATGAGCAGTTCTTC. It yields the protein CASTFPGQERGDEQFF. Full variable domain (rest looked up from reference TRBV2 and TRBJ2-1): EPEVTQTPSHQVTQMGQEVILRCVPISNHLYFYWYRQILGQKVEFLVSFYNNEISEKSEIFDDQFSVERPDGSNFTLKIRSTKLEDSAMYFCASTFPGQERGDEQFFGPGTRLTVL.

V is TRBV13 and J is TRBJ2-1; the D gene is possibly TRBD2 (6 bases). Germline V gene lookup returns CDR1 PRHDT and CDR2 FYEKMQ (reference sequence). Between the trimmed V and J ends, which lost 1 base and 8 bases, there was a span of 6 bases. The CDR3 contains 12 residues. CDR3 protein: CASSLVADEQFF. In nucleotides, the CDR3 is TGTGCCAGCAGCTTAGTAGCGGATGAGCAGTTCTTC.

This rearrangement joins TRBV4-2 to TRBJ2-5; TRBD2 aligns across 11 bases. CDR1 LGHNA and CDR2 YNFKEQ come from the germline V gene. The CDR3 totals 19 residues. V lost 0 bases and J lost 7; bases outside the gene matches: 16. Here the CDR3 DNA reads TGTGCCAGCAGCCAAGATCGGCTAGCGGGGGGACCGGTTCGTGGGACCCAGTACTTC. As protein: CASSQDRLAGGPVRGTQYF.

This rearrangement joins TRBV9 to TRBJ1-1, with TRBD1 matching 8 bases. J gave up 1 base and V 2 bases, and 10 bases lay outside the gene matches. Germline CDR1 and CDR2: SGDLS and YYNGEE. The CDR3 sequence is 17 residues long. CDR3 amino acids: CASSVTRGLSGNTEAFF. CDR3 bases: TGTGCCAGCAGCGTGACCAGGGGGCTGTCGGGGAACACTGAAGCTTTCTTT.

This clone was counted a few times. This chain uses TRBV4-2 with TRBJ2-7; tentative D call: TRBD2 (6 bases). V gave up 0 bases and J gave up 7 bases, with 13 bases separating them. Per the germline V gene, CDR1 is LGHNA and CDR2 is YNFKEQ. This CDR3 has 14 amino acids. DNA of the CDR3: TGTGCCAGCAGCCAAGATCCTGCGGGGCAAGAGCAGTACTTC. The encoded protein is CASSQDPAGQEQYF.

The chain is built from TRBV5-1 and TRBJ2-1; 9 bases are a match to TRBD2. The ends lost 0 bases at V and 8 bases at J; junction bases unmatched: 6. This CDR3 contains 15 residues. Germline lookup yields CDR1 SGHRS and CDR2 YFSETQ. CDR3 residues: CASSLASGVVDEQFF. In DNA, the CDR3 is TGCGCCAGCAGCTTGGCTAGCGGGGTTGTCGATGAGCAGTTCTTC.